The 29 T cell receptor beta chains listed next were all sequenced from one sample in a study of blood T cell repertoires in COVID-19. The assay was immunoSEQ multiplex PCR, and TCRdb's table has in-frame clones only and misses some. Of under 250,000 clones in the sample, 88% were seen once. The sample consisted of PBMCs or T cells enriched from blood (not recorded which). The receptors here all came from a woman between 25 and 40 years old who had been exposed to COVID-19.

This sequence joins TRBV7-8 and TRBJ2-1; 7 positions agree with TRBD1. Unmatched junction bases numbered 9, after V lost 5 bases and J lost 8 bases. The CDR3 length is 14 residues. Germline CDR1 SGHVS, CDR2 FQNEAQ. The CDR3 here is CASSPLDRVYEQFF. CDR3 bases: TGTGCCAGCAGCCCATTAGACAGGGTCTATGAGCAGTTCTTC.

V gene TRBV29-1 combines with J gene TRBJ1-5; TRBD1 agrees at 9 bases. V was clipped by 3 bases and J by 4 bases; unmatched bases: 4. The germline gives CDR1 SQVTM, CDR2 ANQGSEA. The CDR3 loop spans 14 amino acids. CDR3 sequence reads: CSVDAGTGNQPQHF. In DNA, the CDR3 is TGCAGCGTTGACGCCGGGACAGGGAATCAGCCCCAGCATTTT.

This chain uses TRBV12-3 or TRBV12-4 with TRBJ1-1; the D is unclear. This CDR3 has 11 residues. The V and J ends lost 2 bases and 11 bases respectively, with 9 bases between them. The CDR3, as DNA: TGTGCCAGCAGTTTACGGGGAGTTGCTTTCTTT. The encoded protein is CASSLRGVAFF.

The V and J genes are TRBV24-1 and TRBJ1-2, with 10 bases fitting TRBD1. The CDR3 loop spans 12 amino acids. CDR1 KGHDR and CDR2 SFDVKD come from the germline V gene. The V gene end was trimmed by 7 bases and the J gene end by 6 bases; junction bases not matched to a gene: 1. This chain's CDR3 is CATRGTGDGYTF. In nucleotides, the CDR3 is TGTGCCACCAGAGGGACAGGGGATGGCTACACCTTC.

V is TRBV28 and J is TRBJ1-6, with 10 positions matching TRBD1. This CDR3 comprises 18 residues. V lost 2 bases and J lost 12; bases outside the gene matches: 16. Germline CDR1 is MDHEN and CDR2 is SYDVKM. CDR3 in DNA: TGTGCCAGCAGTTTAATGGGGGGGTCAGGGACAGGGGAGCTACCCCTCCACTTT. Protein product: CASSLMGGSGTGELPLHF.

This chain links TRBV28 with TRBJ1-4; D is undetermined. Germline CDR1 MDHEN, CDR2 SYDVKM. V was cut by 1 base and J by 7 bases, with 7 bases left in between. CDR3 length: 13 amino acids. CDR3 sequence (DNA): TGTGCCAGCAGTTTATCTCGGTTTGAAAAACTGTTTTTT. Translated, it gives CASSLSRFEKLFF.

The chain recombines TRBV20-1 with TRBJ2-5; D uncertain. The CDR3 is 10 residues long. The germline CDR1 and CDR2 sequences are DFQATT and SNEGSKA (reference sequence). The V end lost 6 bases, the J end lost 1 base, and 3 bases lay between the germline ends. CDR3 sequence reads: CSAAQETQYF. The CDR3 DNA follows: TGCAGTGCAGCCCAAGAGACCCAGTACTTC.

This clone was counted a single time. The chain carries TRBV30 and TRBJ1-2; tentative D call: TRBD1 (5 bases). The CDR3 spans 13 residues. Germline V gene lookup returns CDR1 GTSNPN and CDR2 SVGIG (reference sequence). V was cut by 3 bases and J by 4 bases, with 12 bases left in between. This CDR3 reads CAWRGGGGYGYTF. CDR3 in DNA: TGTGCCTGGAGAGGCGGGGGGGGCTATGGCTACACCTTC.

The chain joins TRBV7-9 to TRBJ2-7, with a tentative D call TRBD1 (5 bases). The CDR3 spans 15 residues. From germline, CDR1 is SEHNR and CDR2 FQNEAQ (reference sequence). The V end was cut by 1 base, the J end by 0 bases, with 10 bases between. The CDR3 loop reads CASSLERQGSYEQYF. CDR3 sequence (DNA): TGTGCCAGCAGCTTAGAGAGGCAGGGCTCCTACGAGCAGTACTTC.

The V and J genes are TRBV6-5 and TRBJ2-7, with TRBD1 matching 7 bases. With 2 bases clipped from V and 2 bases from J, the junction kept 3 bases outside the gene matches. The CDR3 has 14 amino acids. CDR1 is MNHEY and CDR2 is SVGAGI in the germline V gene. CDR3 sequence (DNA): TGTGCCAGCAGTTACACCGGGACAGCCTACGAGCAGTACTTC. This encodes CASSYTGTAYEQYF.

V gene TRBV3-1 (or the pseudogene TRBV3-2) combines with J gene TRBJ2-3, with TRBD2 matching over 7 bases. Germline V gives CDR1 LGHDT, CDR2 YNNKEL (reference sequence). V lost 0 bases, J lost 5 bases, and 5 bases stayed unmatched. CDR3 size: 15 residues. In nucleotides, the CDR3 is TGTGCCAGCAGCCAAGAAGAACTAGCGAGAGATACGCAGTATTTT. Protein product: CASSQEELARDTQYF.

The V call is TRBV2, the J call TRBJ1-1, with D possibly TRBD1 on 5 matching bases. Germline assignment: CDR1 SNHLY and CDR2 FYNNEI. The CDR3 sequence is 15 residues long. Trimming shortened V by 3 bases and J by 3 bases, and 14 bases separated the two germline ends. The CDR3 sequence: CASSEIRGSHTEAFF. The CDR3 DNA is TGTGCCAGCAGTGAGATTCGGGGGAGTCACACTGAAGCTTTCTTT.

The chain recombines TRBV5-1 with TRBJ2-7, with D perhaps matching TRBD1 (5 bases). The CDR3 is made up of 15 amino acids. CDR1 and CDR2 (germline): SGHRS, YFSETQ. V lost 0 bases and J lost 6, with 16 bases in between. CDR3 in DNA: TGCGCCAGCAGCTTGGAGGTCCCAGGGCGAGGCGAGCAGTACTTC. This sequence encodes CASSLEVPGRGEQYF.

The CDR3 DNA follows: TGTGCCAGCAGTTTTGCAGGTGGTATGGGCTACACCTTC. The encoded protein is CASSFAGGMGYTF. J is TRBJ1-2 and V is TRBV6-5; D unresolved. Germline V gene data show CDR1 as MNHEY and CDR2 as SVGAGI. The CDR3 loop spans 13 amino acids. Trimming left V 4 bases short and J 8 bases short, with 14 bases between.

CDR3 nucleotides: TGTGCCAGCAGTTGGACTAGCGGGAGAGGGAGCTCCTACAATGAGCAGTTCTTC. Translation gives CASSWTSGRGSSYNEQFF. This chain uses TRBV7-9 with TRBJ2-1; 13 positions agree with TRBD2. The trim removed 6 bases at V and 0 bases at J, leaving 8 bases unmatched. The CDR3 runs to 18 residues. CDR1 and CDR2 (germline): SEHNR, FQNEAQ (reference sequence).

CDR3 DNA: TGTGCCAGCAGCTCCAGGGGTGGGAACACTGAAGCTTTCTTT. It translates to CASSSRGGNTEAFF. The chain has TRBV7-3 and TRBJ1-1, with a tentative D call TRBD1 (6 bases). Germline V gives CDR1 SGHTA, CDR2 FQGTGA. The length of the CDR3 is 14 residues. V was clipped by 4 bases and J by 1 base, with 10 bases between them. The complete variable domain, with remaining parts taken from reference TRBV7-3 and TRBJ1-1, reads GAGVSQTPSNKVTEKGKYVELRCDPISGHTALYWYRQSLGQGPEFLIYFQGTGAADDSGLPNDRFFAVRPEGSVSTLKIQRTERGDSAVYLCASSSRGGNTEAFFGQGTRLTVV.

V and J are TRBV7-9 and TRBJ2-1; the D is unclear. This CDR3 has 13 residues. CDR1 and CDR2 (germline): SEHNR, FQNEAQ (reference sequence). Trimming took off 0 bases at V and 6 bases at J, with 6 bases between the two ends. CDR3 protein: CASSLALSNEQFF. DNA for the CDR3: TGTGCCAGCAGCTTAGCGCTTAGCAATGAGCAGTTCTTC.

This clone showed up just once. The J gene is TRBJ2-7, the V gene TRBV27, with 8 bases aligning to TRBD2. V was pared by 6 bases and J by 4 bases, with 14 bases of the junction left unmatched. CDR1 is MNHEY, CDR2 SMNVEV, per germline (reference sequence). This CDR3 contains 16 residues. CDR3 DNA sequence: TGTGCCAGCAGCCCTAGGACTAGCTTGGTTGTTTACGAGCAGTACTTC. Residues: CASSPRTSLVVYEQYF.

The chain uses TRBV7-9 and TRBJ2-7; D gene unclear. The CDR3 sequence is 12 residues long. Trimming shortened V by 3 bases and J by 6 bases, and 9 bases separated the two germline ends. Germline-derived CDR1 and CDR2 are SEHNR and FQNEAQ (reference sequence). CDR3 sequence reads: CASSFPGGEQYF. DNA for the CDR3: TGTGCCAGCAGCTTCCCCGGCGGCGAGCAGTACTTC.

The V call is TRBV4-2, the J call TRBJ1-6; 8 positions agree with TRBD1. The trim removed 4 bases at V and 7 bases at J, leaving 6 bases unmatched. The CDR3 is 15 amino acids. Germline loops: CDR1 LGHNA, CDR2 YNFKEQ. The CDR3 sequence: CASSPMTGDNSPLHF. The CDR3 coding sequence is TGTGCCAGCAGCCCGATGACAGGGGACAATTCACCCCTCCACTTT.

The rearrangement links TRBV3-1 (or the pseudogene TRBV3-2) to TRBJ1-4; the D gene is possibly TRBD1 (6 bases). With 2 bases removed from V and 13 bases from J, the gap between germline ends came to 26 bases. Germline CDR1 is LGHDT and CDR2 is YNNKEL (reference sequence). The CDR3 runs 17 residues. The CDR3 DNA reads as TGTGCCAGCAGCCAAACTAAGCTTGTCGGGGGGCGGTACGGACTGTTTTTT. Amino acid sequence: CASSQTKLVGGRYGLFF.

The chain carries TRBV5-1 and TRBJ1-1; no clear D gene. Germline V gene data show CDR1 as SGHRS and CDR2 as YFSETQ. The CDR3 loop spans 16 amino acids. V gave up 1 base and J gave up 0 bases, with 13 bases separating them. The CDR3 nucleotides are TGCGCCAGCAGCTTGTTTTTGCGGGGATTGAACACTGAAGCTTTCTTT. Translated, it gives CASSLFLRGLNTEAFF.

The chain couples TRBV5-1 to TRBJ1-1; D remains unclear. CDR1 and CDR2 (germline): SGHRS, YFSETQ. The V end lost 1 base, the J end lost 0 bases, and 16 bases lay between the germline ends. CDR3 length equals 17 residues. Written as DNA, the CDR3 is TGCGCCAGCAGCTTGTCGGGGAGGCTAGGTGTGAACACTGAAGCTTTCTTT. Its protein is CASSLSGRLGVNTEAFF.

This chain connects TRBV6-5 to TRBJ1-2; D unclear. Germline assignment: CDR1 MNHEY and CDR2 SVGAGI. Deletions cut 0 bases from V and 4 bases from J, with 9 bases between. The length of the CDR3 is 14 residues. The CDR3 is CASSYSGNGYGYTF. The CDR3 nucleotides are TGTGCCAGCAGTTACTCGGGCAACGGCTATGGCTACACCTTC.

The chain is built from TRBV9 and TRBJ2-3; no clear D gene. CDR3 length: 15 residues. Germline lookup yields CDR1 SGDLS and CDR2 YYNGEE. V was trimmed by 4 bases and J by 0 bases, leaving 12 bases between them. The CDR3, as DNA: TGTGCCAGCAGCTACCAAGCCGTTAGCACAGATACGCAGTATTTT. The encoded protein is CASSYQAVSTDTQYF.

V is TRBV19 and J is TRBJ1-6; 9 bases align to TRBD1. The CDR3 runs to 15 residues. Losses at the gene ends were 7 bases for V and 7 bases for J; bases not matched to a gene: 8. Germline values: CDR1 LNHDA, CDR2 SQIVND (reference sequence). CDR3 in DNA: TGTGCCAGTAAGGGTCCGGGGACAGGGAATTCACCCCTCCACTTT. Its protein is CASKGPGTGNSPLHF.

The CDR3 DNA sequence: TGTGCCAGCACCCACTTGAGGGTGGCTGAAGCTTTCTTT. Translation gives CASTHLRVAEAFF. The chain uses TRBV12-3 or TRBV12-4 and TRBJ1-1; D call uncertain. V shed 7 bases and J shed 6 bases, with 15 bases lying between them. The CDR3 consists of 13 residues.

The genes are TRBV11-2 and TRBJ2-1; TRBD2 might be the D (5 bases). V was cut by 1 base and J by 6 bases, with 10 bases left in between. The CDR3 contains 14 residues. Germline CDR1 and CDR2: SGHAT and FQNNGV. The CDR3, as DNA: TGTGCCAGCAGCTTAGCCGGGCTAGCCAATGAGCAGTTCTTC. Encoded protein: CASSLAGLANEQFF.

Regarding this clone: Within the sample, other DNA sequences also encode this same CDR3. The rearrangement links TRBV28 to TRBJ1-2, with 8 bases lining up with TRBD1. The CDR3 runs to 15 residues. V lost 4 bases, J lost 0 bases, and 4 bases stayed unmatched. The V gene's germline CDR1 is MDHEN and CDR2 SYDVKM. The CDR3, as DNA: TGTGCCAGCAGTTATGGACAGGGAGCTAACTATGGCTACACCTTC. As protein: CASSYGQGANYGYTF.